This T cell receptor beta chain was obtained from a study of CD8 T cells in ankylosing spondylitis. Study-level points and caveats: Made up of fewer than 10 highly homologous variants, a TCR beta motif appeared characteristic of ankylosing spondylitis blood. Earlier authors reported some of these motif variants in reactive arthritis synovial fluid and blood. Disease-linked clones were CD8+ and relatively rare in peripheral blood.

Per germline, CDR1 SGHTA and CDR2 FQGNSA. CDR3 length: 16 amino acids. The junction had 7 bases not matched to a gene; V was cut back by 4 bases and J by 0 bases. Library preparation for TCR beta used quantitative 5'-RACE with molecular barcodes. TCRdb re-analysed the 5' RACE reads in MiXCR, keeping a single row per CDR3 protein. The sample has hundreds of thousands of distinct CDR3 sequences, 12% seen once; the top ten hold 0.51%. This clonotype was seen more than once but under ten times. No antigen is known for it. Sequenced: blood, either unsorted or a sorted T cell fraction (not recorded which). This TCR derives from a male donor with ankylosing spondylitis. The chain uses TRBV7-2 and TRBJ2-3; the match to TRBD2 covers 7 bases. CDR3 DNA: TGTGCCAGCAGCTCGGGAGCGGGACCTAGCACAGATACGCAGTATTTT. Encoded protein: CASSSGAGPSTDTQYF.